A single sample is the source of the 5 T cell receptor beta chains below, sequenced in a study of T cell responses to AZD1222 COVID-19 vaccine. Assay used: immunoSEQ multiplex PCR; TCRdb lists only in-frame clones, some missing. The repertoire has approximately 150,000 clones, about 89% of them found once; the top ten carry approximately 5.1%. The sequenced sample was peripheral blood, obtained on day 0 of AZD1222 vaccination. These receptors were obtained from an adult in good health.

The chain joins TRBV6-4 to TRBJ2-1; D perhaps matches TRBD2 (6 bases). Germline V gene lookup returns CDR1 MRHNA and CDR2 SNTAGT. CDR3 length: 14 residues. Trimming took off 3 bases at V and 7 bases at J, with 13 bases between the two ends. This CDR3 is CASSDSGRGNEQFF. DNA of the CDR3: TGTGCCAGCAGTGATAGCGGCCGGGGGAATGAGCAGTTCTTC.

The chain employs TRBV5-1 and TRBJ2-5; 7 nucleotides match TRBD1. CDR1 and CDR2 from the germline V gene are SGHRS and YFSETQ. The CDR3 contains 13 residues. J was trimmed by 1 base and V by 7 bases; bases with no gene match: 4. CDR3 coding DNA: TGCGCCAGCGCCACAGGGGTCCAAGAGACCCAGTACTTC. The encoded protein is CASATGVQETQYF.

This clone has only a few counts. The chain couples TRBV12-5 to TRBJ1-2; TRBD1 aligns across 10 bases. The germline V gene has CDR1 LGHNT and CDR2 FRNRAP. Germline trimming cut 4 bases from V and 4 bases from J; bases unmatched to any gene: 3. This CDR3 has 14 residues. CDR3: CASGWGQGFYGYTF. The CDR3 nucleotides read TGTGCTAGTGGTTGGGGACAGGGGTTCTATGGCTACACCTTC.

This rearrangement joins TRBV4-1 to TRBJ1-4; D not certain. Germline assignment: CDR1 MGHRA and CDR2 YSYEKL. V was cut by 1 base and J by 6 bases, with 9 bases left in between. The CDR3 totals 14 residues. The CDR3: CASSQGGGDEKLFF. The CDR3 bases are TGCGCCAGCAGCCAAGGTGGCGGGGATGAAAAACTGTTTTTT.

V is TRBV19 and J is TRBJ1-1, with 7 bases matching TRBD1. With V trimmed by 6 bases and J by 3 bases, 7 bases remained unmatched. The CDR3 extends over 14 amino acids. Germline-derived CDR1 and CDR2 are LNHDA and SQIVND (reference sequence). For the CDR3, the DNA is TGTGCCAGTAGCACCCGGGACAGTTACACTGAAGCTTTCTTT. Its translation is CASSTRDSYTEAFF.